Listed here are 23 T cell receptor beta chains from one sample, sequenced in a study of T-cell memory formation after mild COVID-19. TCRdb itself ran the 5' RACE reads through MiXCR, one entry per CDR3 protein. The sample contains approximately 570,000 distinct CDR3 sequences, under 20% of which appear only once. The specimen sequenced was PBMCs or a T cell subset sorted from them (not recorded which). The source of these receptors is an adult woman who had mild COVID-19 (a few samples of this study predate the infection). Cell type and time point are not known.

The genes are TRBV11-2 and TRBJ2-3; weak D call: TRBD1 (5 bases). V lost 1 base to trimming and J lost 0 bases, with 8 bases between them. This CDR3 has 15 residues. CDR1 SGHAT and CDR2 FQNNGV come from the germline V gene. The CDR3 bases are TGTGCCAGCAGCTTAGCCAGGGAAAGCACAGATACGCAGTATTTT. Protein product: CASSLARESTDTQYF.

This CDR3 is CASSPYPTGGEAGYTF. Here the CDR3 DNA reads TGTGCCAGCTCACCGTACCCGACAGGGGGCGAAGCTGGCTACACCTTC. The chain couples TRBV18 to TRBJ1-2, with 10 positions matching TRBD1. V lost 3 bases, J lost 7 bases, and 11 bases stayed unmatched. The CDR3 contains 16 residues. Looked up from germline, CDR1 is KGHSH and CDR2 is LQKENI.

CDR3: CASSQDWTAYEQYF. CDR3 DNA sequence: TGTGCCAGCAGCCAAGACTGGACGGCATACGAGCAGTACTTC. J is TRBJ2-7 and V is TRBV3-1; D gene ambiguous. V lost 0 bases and J lost 4, with 10 bases in between. Per the germline V gene, CDR1 is LGHDT and CDR2 is YNNKEL (reference sequence). The CDR3 runs 14 residues.

This clonotype was seen ten or more times. The chain couples TRBV20-1 to TRBJ2-7; D is perhaps TRBD1 or TRBD2 (6 bases each). The CDR3 has 14 amino acids. Trimming pared 4 bases from V and 3 bases from J, leaving 16 bases between. Germline lookup yields CDR1 DFQATT and CDR2 SNEGSKA (reference sequence). Here the CDR3 reads CSAKRGEESYEQYF. CDR3 bases: TGCAGTGCTAAGAGGGGGGAGGAGAGCTACGAGCAGTACTTC.

The CDR3, as DNA: TGTGCCAGCAGCTCGAGCGGGGTCAACACCGGGGAGCTGTTTTTT. Translated, it gives CASSSSGVNTGELFF. V usage is TRBV7-3 and J usage is TRBJ2-2; 7 bases are a match to TRBD2. V lost 4 bases to trimming and J lost 2 bases; unmatched junction nucleotides: 4. The CDR3 is 15 residues long. Germline V lookup: CDR1 SGHTA, CDR2 FQGTGA. Drawing the rest from reference TRBV7-3 and TRBJ2-2, the complete variable domain is GAGVSQTPSNKVTEKGKYVELRCDPISGHTALYWYRQSLGQGPEFLIYFQGTGAADDSGLPNDRFFAVRPEGSVSTLKIQRTERGDSAVYLCASSSSGVNTGELFFGEGSRLTVL.

CDR3 region: CASSHWENTEAFF. DNA of the CDR3: TGTGCCAGCTCCCACTGGGAGAACACTGAAGCTTTCTTT. V gene TRBV6-5 combines with J gene TRBJ1-1; D remains unclear. V lost 8 bases to trimming and J lost 1 base, with 11 bases between them. Germline loops: CDR1 MNHEY, CDR2 SVGAGI. This CDR3 is built from 13 residues.

This clonotype occurred a few times. This chain uses TRBV27 with TRBJ1-1, with D perhaps TRBD1 (5 bases). CDR1 is MNHEY and CDR2 is SMNVEV in the germline V gene (reference sequence). The CDR3 sequence is 17 residues long. V was cut by 4 bases and J by 4 bases, with 22 bases left in between. CDR3 sequence: CASSWSAVLWGGTEAFF. The CDR3 DNA reads as TGTGCCAGCAGTTGGAGTGCGGTCCTTTGGGGGGGCACTGAAGCTTTCTTT.

The chain has TRBV5-1 and TRBJ1-1; tentative D call: TRBD1 (5 bases). Looked up from germline, CDR1 is SGHRS and CDR2 is YFSETQ. This CDR3 region has 15 residues. Trimming removed 0 bases at V and 1 base at J, with 10 bases between. In DNA form, the CDR3 reads TGCGCCAGCAGCTTGGTTCCGGGGGAGAACACTGAAGCTTTCTTT. This codes for CASSLVPGENTEAFF.

CDR3 protein: CASSQDLRGWSYNEQFF. CDR3 coding DNA: TGTGCCAGCAGCCAAGATCTAAGGGGGTGGTCCTACAATGAGCAGTTCTTC. The J gene is TRBJ2-1, the V gene TRBV3-1; possibly TRBD1 for D (6 bases). Germline lookup yields CDR1 LGHDT and CDR2 YNNKEL (reference sequence). CDR3 length: 17 amino acids. The V and J ends lost 0 bases and 1 base respectively, with 13 bases between them.

The chain couples TRBV9 to TRBJ2-7; TRBD2 is a possible D gene (6 bases). The CDR3 covers 14 residues. The V end was cut by 3 bases, the J end by 2 bases, with 12 bases between. In germline, CDR1 is SGDLS, CDR2 YYNGEE. The chain's CDR3 is CASSGWGDPYEQYF. CDR3 in DNA: TGTGCCAGCAGCGGCTGGGGGGATCCCTACGAGCAGTACTTC. Full variable domain (missing parts from reference TRBV9 and TRBJ2-7): DSGVTQTPKHLITATGQRVTLRCSPRSGDLSVYWYQQSLDQGLQFLIQYYNGEERAKGNILERFSAQQFPDLHSELNLSSLELGDSALYFCASSGWGDPYEQYFGPGTRLTVT.

The genes are TRBV6-2 or TRBV6-3 and TRBJ2-5; the D gene is possibly TRBD2 (6 bases). Trimming removed 5 bases at V and 1 base at J, with 20 bases between. CDR3 length: 17 amino acids. Germline CDR1 MNHEY, CDR2 SVGEGT. This CDR3 is CASSVFRRGLIQETQYF. DNA for the CDR3: TGTGCCAGCAGTGTTTTTAGGAGGGGCCTTATCCAAGAGACCCAGTACTTC.

This clonotype came up a few times. J is TRBJ1-4 and V is TRBV7-2; no firm D call. CDR1 and CDR2 from the germline V gene are SGHTA and FQGNSA. The CDR3 length is 14 residues. V lost 1 base and J 5 bases, leaving 8 bases between the germline ends. CDR3 coding DNA: TGTGCCAGCAGCTTAGGGGGTTTCAATGAAAAACTGTTTTTT. Translation gives CASSLGGFNEKLFF. The whole variable domain, filled in from reference TRBV7-2 and TRBJ1-4, reads GAGVSQSPSNKVTEKGKDVELRCDPISGHTALYWYRQSLGQGLEFLIYFQGNSAPDKSGLPSDRFSAERTGGSVSTLTIQRTQQEDSAVYLCASSLGGFNEKLFFGSGTQLSVL.

The gene calls are TRBV12-3 or TRBV12-4 and TRBJ1-3; D gene uncertain. The CDR3 is made up of 13 amino acids. Trimming stripped 6 bases from V and 0 bases from J, with 6 bases between. For the CDR3, the DNA is TGTGCCAGCAGAGCAGCCTCTGGAAACACCATATATTTT. This encodes CASRAASGNTIYF.

The rearrangement uses TRBV5-1 and TRBJ1-1, with TRBD1 matching 8 bases. Germline CDR1 and CDR2: SGHRS and YFSETQ. The CDR3 runs to 17 residues. Germline trimming cut 1 base from V and 4 bases from J; bases unmatched to any gene: 12. For the CDR3, the DNA is TGCGCCAGCAGCTTGATACCGCAGGGGGCGGCGGGCACTGAAGCTTTCTTT. Its protein is CASSLIPQGAAGTEAFF.

The chain recombines TRBV7-6 with TRBJ1-1; D is uncertain. This CDR3 is built from 12 residues. Germline CDR1 reads SGHVS; CDR2 reads FNYEAQ. V shed 8 bases and J shed 3 bases, with 10 bases lying between them. The CDR3 spells CASRLGDTEAFF. CDR3 nucleotides: TGTGCCAGCCGACTTGGGGACACTGAAGCTTTCTTT.

This clonotype was counted at least ten times. This rearrangement joins TRBV12-3 or TRBV12-4 to TRBJ1-4; tentative D call: TRBD1 (6 bases). CDR3 size: 15 residues. The V and J ends lost 8 bases and 2 bases respectively, with 15 bases between them. In DNA form, the CDR3 reads TGTGCCAGCCACAAGGGGGGGGGCACTAATGAAAAACTGTTTTTT. Its protein product is CASHKGGGTNEKLFF.

This clonotype was picked up a small number of times. The chain links TRBV30 to TRBJ2-3; 7 nucleotides align to TRBD2. This CDR3 has 13 residues. The V and J ends lost 0 bases and 10 bases, in that order; junction bases with no gene match: 7. CDR1 GTSNPN and CDR2 SVGIG come from the germline V gene (reference sequence). CDR3 amino acids: CAWSVHRGESQYF. CDR3 nucleotide sequence: TGTGCCTGGAGTGTACATCGGGGGGAATCGCAGTATTTT.

A few counts support this clonotype. The chain uses TRBV7-9 and TRBJ1-1; 11 bases line up with TRBD1. V gave up 5 bases and J gave up 4 bases; unmatched junction bases: 6. This CDR3 is built from 15 residues. Germline CDR1 and CDR2: SEHNR and FQNEAQ (reference sequence). CDR3 sequence (DNA): TGTGCCAGCAGCCCGGGACAGGGGGATTCCACTGAAGCTTTCTTT. It translates to CASSPGQGDSTEAFF.

This chain joins TRBV7-2 and TRBJ1-3; weak D call: TRBD1 (6 bases). CDR3 length: 18 amino acids. V dropped 0 bases and J dropped 3 bases, with 18 bases sitting between them. Germline CDR1 SGHTA, CDR2 FQGNSA. CDR3 in DNA: TGTGCCAGCAGCTTAGCGTTTCCCGCAGGGGCCGTTGGAAACACCATATATTTT. The encoded protein is CASSLAFPAGAVGNTIYF.

The V call is TRBV7-3, the J call TRBJ1-1, with a tentative D call TRBD1 (6 bases). Germline assignment: CDR1 SGHTA and CDR2 FQGTGA. The CDR3 runs to 15 residues. Trimming took off 5 bases at V and 0 bases at J, with 13 bases between the two ends. This chain's CDR3 is CASSPLDRLNTEAFF. In nucleotides, the CDR3 is TGTGCCAGCAGCCCCTTGGACAGACTGAACACTGAAGCTTTCTTT.

The CDR3 loop is CASSPGWDSYEQYF. CDR3 in DNA: TGTGCCAGCTCACCCGGATGGGACAGTTACGAGCAGTACTTC. This chain links TRBV18 with TRBJ2-7; 7 bases map to TRBD1. Trimming at V came to 3 bases and at J to 4 bases, leaving 6 bases not matched to a gene. This CDR3 has 14 amino acids. The germline gives CDR1 KGHSH, CDR2 LQKENI.

This clonotype has a handful of counts. This chain connects TRBV4-2 to TRBJ2-1; tentatively, D is TRBD2 (6 bases). Germline CDR1 is LGHNA and CDR2 is YNFKEQ. The ends were cut back, 2 bases at V and 5 bases at J, with 16 bases in the middle. This CDR3 is 16 amino acids long. The CDR3, as DNA: TGTGCCAGCAGCCAATGGGGGACTTTTAGTAACAATGAGCAGTTCTTC. Protein product: CASSQWGTFSNNEQFF.

This rearrangement joins TRBV21-1 to TRBJ2-3; TRBD1 is taken as the D call from the table, unchecked against the DNA. TRBV21-1 counts as a pseudogene. CDR3 length: 18 amino acids. The CDR3 sequence: CASSNSRDGGAGTDTQYF. The DNA for the CDR3 is TGTGCCAGCAGCAACTCCCGGGACGGCGGCGCTGGCACAGATACGCAGTATTTT.